A single sample is the source of the 27 T cell receptor beta chains below, sequenced in a study of OX40 agonist ivuxolimab in advanced cancers. Sequencing was performed with immunoSEQ multiplex PCR; in TCRdb, only in-frame clones are kept and a portion is missing. The repertoire holds tens of thousands of clones, with roughly 80% as singletons. Sequences were derived from CD4+ or CD8+ T cells sorted from blood, sampled in a trial of the OX40 agonist ivuxolimab. The receptors originated from an adult with an advanced solid tumor such as melanoma, head and neck, liver or kidney cancer.

The J gene is TRBJ2-5, the V gene TRBV10-3; D possibly corresponds to TRBD1 (6 bases). This CDR3 comprises 14 residues. Germline V lookup: CDR1 ENHRY, CDR2 SYGVKD. V lost 3 bases, J lost 3 bases, and 11 bases lay in between. The CDR3 reads CAISEGGREETQYF. The DNA for the CDR3 is TGTGCCATCAGTGAAGGGGGAAGGGAAGAGACCCAGTACTTC.

This chain connects TRBV6-5 to TRBJ1-5; D ambiguous. Trimming left V 8 bases short and J 1 base short, with 15 bases between. The CDR3 runs to 15 residues. Per germline, CDR1 MNHEY and CDR2 SVGAGI. CDR3 region: CASGKGNASNQPQHF. The CDR3 bases are TGTGCCAGCGGGAAGGGAAACGCAAGCAATCAGCCCCAGCATTTT.

V is TRBV19 and J is TRBJ1-1; D unclear. The CDR3 contains 14 residues. With 1 base removed from V and 2 bases from J, the gap between germline ends came to 8 bases. The germline V gene encodes CDR1 LNHDA and CDR2 SQIVND (reference sequence). The CDR3: CASSIGPPNTEAFF. The CDR3, as DNA: TGTGCCAGTAGTATAGGTCCACCCAACACTGAAGCTTTCTTT.

This clone was observed a single time. The rearrangement uses TRBV28 and TRBJ1-3; the match to TRBD1 covers 7 bases. CDR1 is MDHEN and CDR2 is SYDVKM in the germline V gene. The ends lost 4 bases at V and 0 bases at J; junction bases unmatched: 9. This CDR3 region has 17 residues. The CDR3: CASSSPGTVASGNTIYF. CDR3 nucleotides: TGTGCCAGCAGTTCACCCGGGACAGTAGCCTCTGGAAACACCATATATTTT.

The CDR3 protein is CASSPGGGDEKLFF. The CDR3 DNA is TGTGCCAGCAGCCCTGGCGGCGGGGATGAAAAACTGTTTTTT. J is TRBJ1-4 and V is TRBV7-6; the D is unclear. This CDR3 contains 14 residues. V was trimmed by 5 bases and J by 6 bases, leaving 13 bases between them. Per the germline V gene, CDR1 is SGHVS and CDR2 is FNYEAQ.

This chain connects TRBV18 to TRBJ2-7; perhaps TRBD1 as D (5 bases). The germline V gene has CDR1 KGHSH and CDR2 LQKENI. This CDR3 has 14 amino acids. Trimming stripped 1 base from V and 4 bases from J, with 11 bases between. The CDR3 region is CASSPLGHPYEQYF. DNA of the CDR3: TGTGCCAGCTCACCACTTGGACACCCGTACGAGCAGTACTTC.

Here the CDR3 reads CASSLPRDITYEQYF. CDR3 sequence (DNA): TGTGCCAGCAGTCTACCCCGGGACATAACCTACGAGCAGTACTTC. V is TRBV28 and J is TRBJ2-5, with D tentatively TRBD1 (6 bases). The J call may be faulty, since TRBJ2-7 better matches the DNA end. CDR1 is MDHEN, CDR2 SYDVKM, per germline. This CDR3 is built from 15 residues.

The chain recombines TRBV19 with TRBJ1-5; D might be TRBD1 (6 bases). Looked up from germline, CDR1 is LNHDA and CDR2 is SQIVND (reference sequence). Trimming cost V 4 bases and J 5 bases, with 18 bases left between them. This CDR3 is 16 amino acids long. As DNA, the CDR3 is TGTGCCAGTAGTAGTATCGACAGGATATCACATCAGCCCCAGCATTTT. Amino acid sequence: CASSSIDRISHQPQHF.

J is TRBJ2-3 and V is TRBV11-2; a weak D match, TRBD1 (6 bases). The V gene's germline CDR1 is SGHAT and CDR2 FQNNGV. Trimming removed 3 bases from V and 6 bases from J, with 16 bases in between. The CDR3 is 15 residues long. The CDR3 loop is CASSFLQGRTDTQYF. The CDR3 nucleotides read TGTGCCAGCAGCTTTTTGCAGGGGCGAACTGATACGCAGTATTTT. Full variable domain (outside the CDR3, taken from reference TRBV11-2 and TRBJ2-3): EAGVAQSPRYKIIEKRQSVAFWCNPISGHATLYWYQQILGQGPKLLIQFQNNGVVDDSQLPKDRFSAERLKGVDSTLKIQPAKLEDSAVYLCASSFLQGRTDTQYFGPGTRLTVL.

This clone appeared a single time. The rearrangement joins TRBV23-1 to TRBJ1-1; D remains unclear. TRBV23-1 has ORF status, its function being uncertain. The CDR3 spans 10 residues. Between the trimmed V and J ends, which lost 4 bases and 11 bases, there was a span of 8 bases. For the CDR3, the DNA is TGCGCCAGCAGTCCAGCGGGGGCTTTCTTT. This gives the protein CASSPAGAFF.

The CDR3 DNA is TGCGCCAGCTCCGGGGAGTTCACAGATACGCAGTATTTT. Translated: CASSGEFTDTQYF. V gene TRBV5-1 combines with J gene TRBJ2-3; D is possibly TRBD2 (5 bases). Trimming stripped 7 bases from V and 2 bases from J, with 11 bases between. Germline V gene data show CDR1 as SGHRS and CDR2 as YFSETQ. The CDR3 has 13 residues.

This chain connects TRBV7-2 to TRBJ2-7; unclear D gene. Deletions cut 5 bases from V and 7 bases from J, with 12 bases between. CDR1 and CDR2 from the germline V gene are SGHTA and FQGNSA. CDR3 size: 12 residues. In nucleotides, the CDR3 is TGTGCCAGCAGCCTCTCCTCATGGGAGCAGTACTTC. Its translation is CASSLSSWEQYF.

This chain links TRBV6-4 with TRBJ1-6; 9 nucleotides agree with TRBD1. The CDR3 loop spans 14 amino acids. Germline CDR1 reads MRHNA; CDR2 reads SNTAGT. Unmatched junction bases numbered 3, after V lost 5 bases and J lost 7 bases. The CDR3 DNA sequence: TGTGCCAGCAGTTTCGGACAGGGGAATTCACCCCTCCACTTT. This sequence encodes CASSFGQGNSPLHF.

The V and J genes are TRBV4-1 and TRBJ2-7; 11 positions agree with TRBD2. J lost 4 bases, V lost 3 bases, and 8 bases had no gene match. Germline CDR1 and CDR2: MGHRA and YSYEKL. The CDR3 contains 16 residues. Here the CDR3 reads CASSQLTSGGMYEQYF. The CDR3 nucleotides are TGCGCCAGCAGCCAGCTCACTAGCGGGGGTATGTACGAGCAGTACTTC.

The chain combines TRBV6-6 with TRBJ2-1; TRBD1 matches at 7 bases. The CDR3 totals 14 residues. Germline loops: CDR1 MNHNY, CDR2 SVGAGI (reference sequence). V lost 0 bases, J lost 10 bases, and 6 bases stayed unmatched. This chain's CDR3 is CASSYSQPGQEQFF. The CDR3 coding sequence is TGTGCCAGCAGTTACTCTCAACCGGGACAGGAGCAGTTCTTC.

The table lists this clone with a few counts. This chain joins TRBV6-4 and TRBJ2-3; 11 positions match TRBD2. After removal of 0 bases from V and 4 bases from J, the junction contained 0 bases not matched to a gene. The germline CDR1 and CDR2 sequences are MRHNA and SNTAGT. The CDR3 is 15 residues long. The CDR3 nucleotides are TGTGCCAGCAGTGACTCTAGCGGGGGGGCAGATACGCAGTATTTT. The encoded protein is CASSDSSGGADTQYF.

This rearrangement joins TRBV6-1 to TRBJ2-1; 9 nucleotides match TRBD1. Germline assignment: CDR1 MNHNS and CDR2 SASEGT. Trimming took 6 bases from V and 5 from J; bases not matched to a gene: 8. This CDR3 has 15 amino acids. The CDR3 coding sequence is TGTGCCAGCAGAGCCCGGGACAGGGTACACAATGAGCAGTTCTTC. Translated: CASRARDRVHNEQFF.

V gene TRBV4-1 combines with J gene TRBJ2-1, with TRBD2 identical over 8 bases. Unmatched junction bases numbered 5, after V lost 7 bases and J lost 3 bases. In germline, CDR1 is MGHRA, CDR2 YSYEKL. The CDR3 extends over 14 amino acids. The CDR3 nucleotides read TGCGCCAGCACCTTAGCGGGGAACTACAATGAGCAGTTCTTC. Amino acids: CASTLAGNYNEQFF.

The chain has TRBV7-9 and TRBJ1-1; D not certain. V gave up 1 base and J gave up 0 bases, with 9 bases separating them. This CDR3 region has 15 residues. CDR1 SEHNR and CDR2 FQNEAQ come from the germline V gene (reference sequence). The CDR3 spells CASSLEVEMNTEAFF. The CDR3 DNA follows: TGTGCCAGCAGCTTAGAGGTCGAGATGAACACTGAAGCTTTCTTT.

This clone was detected only a few times. The J gene is TRBJ2-7, the V gene TRBV6-1; 10 bases agree with TRBD1. Germline V gene lookup returns CDR1 MNHNS and CDR2 SASEGT. The V and J ends lost 2 bases and 3 bases, in that order; junction bases with no gene match: 1. The CDR3 runs 14 residues. CDR3: CASSEWTGGYEQYF. CDR3 DNA: TGTGCCAGCAGTGAATGGACAGGGGGCTACGAGCAGTACTTC.

The chain combines TRBV30 with TRBJ2-7; 9 bases align to TRBD2. The CDR3 is 15 residues long. After removal of 4 bases from V and 0 bases from J, the junction contained 7 bases not matched to a gene. Germline CDR1 GTSNPN, CDR2 SVGIG (reference sequence). The CDR3: CAWKTLAGDSYEQYF. For the CDR3, the DNA is TGTGCCTGGAAGACACTAGCGGGCGACTCCTACGAGCAGTACTTC.

The chain is built from TRBV6-5 and TRBJ2-7, with 7 bases that match TRBD1. The CDR3 covers 14 residues. After removal of 5 bases from V and 3 bases from J, the junction contained 7 bases not matched to a gene. CDR1 is MNHEY and CDR2 is SVGAGI in the germline V gene. The CDR3 loop is CASSPTTGYYEQYF. The CDR3, as DNA: TGTGCCAGCAGTCCGACGACAGGGTACTACGAGCAGTACTTC.

This chain links TRBV7-3 with TRBJ2-1, with D tentatively TRBD2 (5 bases). This CDR3 has 13 residues. CDR1 is SGHTA, CDR2 FQGTGA, per germline. V lost 5 bases and J 4 bases, leaving 9 bases between the germline ends. CDR3 coding DNA: TGTGCCAGCAGCCTCGGACTGTACAATGAGCAGTTCTTC. Amino acids: CASSLGLYNEQFF.

The gene calls are TRBV6-5 and TRBJ2-3, with 7 bases that match TRBD1. The CDR3 is 16 residues long. The J segment lost 6 bases and the V segment lost 0 bases, leaving 9 bases of the junction unmatched. Germline lookup yields CDR1 MNHEY and CDR2 SVGAGI. The CDR3 bases are TGTGCCAGCAGTTACTCGTTTGTCAGGGGGACGGATACGCAGTATTTT. This translates into CASSYSFVRGTDTQYF.

CDR3: CASSSTGLGQPQHF. The CDR3 DNA is TGTGCCAGTAGTTCGACAGGGTTGGGTCAGCCCCAGCATTTT. The chain couples TRBV19 to TRBJ1-5; 7 bases map to TRBD1. The CDR3 covers 14 residues. V dropped 5 bases and J dropped 6; count of bases not matched to a gene: 7. Germline V gene lookup returns CDR1 LNHDA and CDR2 SQIVND (reference sequence).

The chain carries TRBV5-1 and TRBJ1-2; tentatively, D is TRBD1 (6 bases). CDR3 length: 11 amino acids. CDR1 is SGHRS and CDR2 is YFSETQ in the germline V gene. Trimming removed 4 bases from V and 8 bases from J, with 9 bases in between. CDR3 coding DNA: TGCGCCAGCAGCCGGACAGAAGGCTACACCTTC. It encodes CASSRTEGYTF.

The CDR3 bases are TGTGCCAGCAGCTTAGAACGGACAGGGTCTCGGGAGCAGTACTTC. This gives the protein CASSLERTGSREQYF. This chain joins TRBV7-9 and TRBJ2-7, with 8 bases that match TRBD1. V was clipped by 1 base and J by 7 bases; unmatched bases: 9. CDR1 is SEHNR and CDR2 is FQNEAQ in the germline V gene (reference sequence). CDR3 length equals 15 residues.